Presented here are 10 T cell receptor beta chains from one specimen sequenced in a study of identifying expanded T cells in peripheral blood. TCRdb's table, derived via immunoSEQ multiplex PCR, lists solely in-frame clones and lacks some. Of 100,000 to 150,000 clones in the sample, less than 90% were seen once. What was sequenced was blood. Receptors originate from a person aged 18 to 69 in good health.

This rearrangement joins TRBV7-2 to TRBJ2-5; the D is unclear. Germline V gives CDR1 SGHTA, CDR2 FQGNSA. The CDR3 is 14 residues long. Trimming removed 1 base at V and 1 base at J, with 7 bases between. The CDR3 sequence is CASSLEVTQETQYF. For the CDR3, the DNA is TGTGCCAGCAGCTTAGAAGTGACCCAAGAGACCCAGTACTTC. The full variable domain, rest sourced from reference TRBV7-2 and TRBJ2-5, is GAGVSQSPSNKVTEKGKDVELRCDPISGHTALYWYRQSLGQGLEFLIYFQGNSAPDKSGLPSDRFSAERTGGSVSTLTIQRTQQEDSAVYLCASSLEVTQETQYFGPGTRLLVL.

The chain has TRBV9 and TRBJ2-2, with D perhaps given as TRBD1 or TRBD2 (5 bases each). This CDR3 has 14 amino acids. Germline V gene sequence: CDR1 SGDLS, CDR2 YYNGEE. V lost 0 bases to trimming and J lost 10 bases, with 13 bases between them. CDR3 region: CASSVVFGGSELFF. Written as DNA, the CDR3 is TGTGCCAGCAGCGTAGTTTTTGGGGGTTCGGAGCTGTTTTTT.

This sequence joins TRBV28 and TRBJ1-1; D gene unclear. The germline V and J ends were trimmed by 3 bases and 5 bases, with 13 bases remaining between them. CDR1 and CDR2 (germline): MDHEN, SYDVKM. The CDR3 has 14 residues. The DNA for the CDR3 is TGTGCCAGCAGTTTTAGCGGGGAACGGACTGAAGCTTTCTTT. Amino acids: CASSFSGERTEAFF.

The chain uses TRBV11-3 and TRBJ1-3; maybe TRBD1 (5 bases). CDR1 and CDR2 (germline): SGHNT, YENEEA. This CDR3 region has 15 residues. Trimming shortened V by 2 bases and J by 1 base, and 9 bases separated the two germline ends. As DNA, the CDR3 is TGTGCCAGCAGCTTACAGGGTGATTCTGGAAACACCATATATTTT. Amino acids: CASSLQGDSGNTIYF.

CDR3 region: CASSLLVRESYYGYTF. The CDR3 nucleotides read TGTGCCAGCAGTTTATTAGTCCGGGAATCCTACTATGGCTACACCTTC. The chain employs TRBV28 and TRBJ1-2; D gene unclear. Between the trimmed V and J ends, which lost 1 base and 3 bases, there was a span of 15 bases. The CDR3 totals 16 residues. CDR1 MDHEN and CDR2 SYDVKM come from the germline V gene.

The chain recombines TRBV2 with TRBJ1-1, with TRBD1 matching 8 bases. The CDR3 loop spans 12 amino acids. Unmatched junction bases numbered 4, after V lost 6 bases and J lost 7 bases. Germline-derived CDR1 and CDR2 are SNHLY and FYNNEI. CDR3 coding DNA: TGTGCCAGCAGAGACGACAGGGGTGAAGCTTTCTTT. This sequence encodes CASRDDRGEAFF.

V is TRBV28 and J is TRBJ2-1; D is undetermined. Germline assignment: CDR1 MDHEN and CDR2 SYDVKM. The V end lost 5 bases, the J end lost 5 bases, and 19 bases lay between the germline ends. The CDR3 covers 16 residues. The CDR3 sequence is CASSPGATVANNEQFF. The CDR3 region has the DNA TGTGCCAGCAGTCCGGGTGCAACTGTGGCAAACAATGAGCAGTTCTTC. The full variable domain, rest sourced from reference TRBV28 and TRBJ2-1, is DVKVTQSSRYLVKRTGEKVFLECVQDMDHENMFWYRQDPGLGLRLIYFSYDVKMKEKGDIPEGYSVSREKKERFSLILESASTNQTSMYLCASSPGATVANNEQFFGPGTRLTVL.

The chain recombines TRBV6-5 with TRBJ1-2; 9 bases align to TRBD1. Germline V lookup: CDR1 MNHEY, CDR2 SVGAGI. This CDR3 has 15 amino acids. Trimming removed 5 bases from V and 6 bases from J; junction bases left unmatched: 10. CDR3 sequence reads: CASSHLDRGEDGYTF. As DNA, the CDR3 is TGTGCCAGCAGTCACCTGGACAGGGGTGAGGATGGCTACACCTTC.

This chain joins TRBV7-9 and TRBJ2-3, with D possibly TRBD2 on 6 matching bases. The CDR3 runs to 15 residues. Germline V lookup: CDR1 SEHNR, CDR2 FQNEAQ (reference sequence). The V gene lost 4 bases and the J gene lost 4 bases, with 15 bases spanning the gap. The CDR3 DNA reads as TGTGCCAGCAGCTCCACTAGCCCCGACTCAGATACGCAGTATTTT. It is translated as CASSSTSPDSDTQYF.

This clone was seen more than once but under ten times. CDR3 residues: CAISGESTGRNTIYF. CDR3 sequence (DNA): TGTGCCATCAGTGGGGAGTCGACAGGACGAAACACCATATATTTT. The rearrangement joins TRBV10-3 to TRBJ1-3; TRBD1 is a possible D gene (6 bases). V gave up 4 bases and J gave up 5 bases, with 15 bases separating them. CDR1 is ENHRY and CDR2 is SYGVKD in the germline V gene. The CDR3 covers 15 residues.